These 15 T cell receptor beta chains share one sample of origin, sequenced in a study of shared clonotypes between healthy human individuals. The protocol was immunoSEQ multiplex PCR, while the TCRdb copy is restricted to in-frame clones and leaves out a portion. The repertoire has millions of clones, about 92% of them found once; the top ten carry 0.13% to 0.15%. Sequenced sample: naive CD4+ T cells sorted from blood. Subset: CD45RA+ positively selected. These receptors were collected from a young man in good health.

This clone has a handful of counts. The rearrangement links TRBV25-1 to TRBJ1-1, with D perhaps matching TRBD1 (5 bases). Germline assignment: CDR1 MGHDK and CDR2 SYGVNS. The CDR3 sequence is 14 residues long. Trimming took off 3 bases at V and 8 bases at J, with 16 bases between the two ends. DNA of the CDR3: TGTGCCAGCAGTGATGTGGGGGGATTGGCGGAAGCTTTCTTT. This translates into CASSDVGGLAEAFF. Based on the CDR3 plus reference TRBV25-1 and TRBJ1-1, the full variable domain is EADIYQTPRYLVIGTGKKITLECSQTMGHDKMYWYQQDPGMELHLIHYSYGVNSTEKGDLSSESTVSRIRTEHFPLTLESARPSHTSQYLCASSDVGGLAEAFFGQGTRLTVV.

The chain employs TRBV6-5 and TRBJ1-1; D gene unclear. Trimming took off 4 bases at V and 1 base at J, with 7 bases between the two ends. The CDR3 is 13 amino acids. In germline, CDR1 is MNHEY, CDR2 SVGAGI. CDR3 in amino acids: CASSFDGNTEAFF. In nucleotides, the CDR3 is TGTGCCAGCAGTTTTGATGGGAACACTGAAGCTTTCTTT.

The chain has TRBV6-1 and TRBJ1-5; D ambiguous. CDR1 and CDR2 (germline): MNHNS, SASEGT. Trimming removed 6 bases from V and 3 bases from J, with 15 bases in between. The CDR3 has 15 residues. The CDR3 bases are TGTGCCAGCAGGGCCGGAGCAGGAAACAATCAGCCCCAGCATTTT. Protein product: CASRAGAGNNQPQHF.

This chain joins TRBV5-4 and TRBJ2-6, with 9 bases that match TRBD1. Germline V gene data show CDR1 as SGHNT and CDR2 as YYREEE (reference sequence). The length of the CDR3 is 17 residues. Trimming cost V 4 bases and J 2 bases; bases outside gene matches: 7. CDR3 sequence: CASSPPQGAPGANVLTF. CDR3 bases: TGTGCCAGCAGCCCTCCACAGGGGGCCCCTGGGGCCAACGTCCTGACTTTC. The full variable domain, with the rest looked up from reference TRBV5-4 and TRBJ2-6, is ETGVTQSPTHLIKTRGQQVTLRCSSQSGHNTVSWYQQALGQGPQFIFQYYREEENGRGNFPPRFSGLQFPNYSSELNVNALELDDSALYLCASSPPQGAPGANVLTFGAGSRLTVL.

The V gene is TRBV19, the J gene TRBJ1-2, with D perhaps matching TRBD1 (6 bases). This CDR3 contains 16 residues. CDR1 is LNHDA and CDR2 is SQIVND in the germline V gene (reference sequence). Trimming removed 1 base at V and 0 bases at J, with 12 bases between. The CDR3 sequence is CASSIGGRTANYGYTF. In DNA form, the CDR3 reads TGTGCCAGTAGTATAGGGGGAAGGACAGCTAACTATGGCTACACCTTC. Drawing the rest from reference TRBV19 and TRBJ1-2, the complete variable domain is DGGITQSPKYLFRKEGQNVTLSCEQNLNHDAMYWYRQDPGQGLRLIYYSQIVNDFQKGDIAEGYSVSREKKESFPLTVTSAQKNPTAFYLCASSIGGRTANYGYTFGSGTRLTVV.

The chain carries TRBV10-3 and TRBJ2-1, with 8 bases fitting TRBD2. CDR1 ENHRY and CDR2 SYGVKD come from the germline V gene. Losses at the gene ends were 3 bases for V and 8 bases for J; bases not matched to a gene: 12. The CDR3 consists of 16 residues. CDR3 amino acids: CAISEPFLAGRDEQFF. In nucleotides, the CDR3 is TGTGCCATCAGTGAACCCTTTCTAGCGGGCCGGGATGAGCAGTTCTTC.

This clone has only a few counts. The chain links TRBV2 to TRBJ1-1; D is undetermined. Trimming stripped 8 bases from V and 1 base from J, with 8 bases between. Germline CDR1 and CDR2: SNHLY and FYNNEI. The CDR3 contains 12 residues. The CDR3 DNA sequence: TGTGCCAGCTTGAGCAAGAACACTGAAGCTTTCTTT. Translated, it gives CASLSKNTEAFF.

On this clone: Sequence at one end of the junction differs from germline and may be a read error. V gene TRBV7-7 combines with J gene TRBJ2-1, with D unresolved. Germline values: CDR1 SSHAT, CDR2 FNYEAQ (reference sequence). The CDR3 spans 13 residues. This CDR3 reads CASSLGRANEQFF. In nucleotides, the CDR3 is TGTGCTAGCAGCTTAGGTCGGGCCAATGAGCAGTTCTTC.

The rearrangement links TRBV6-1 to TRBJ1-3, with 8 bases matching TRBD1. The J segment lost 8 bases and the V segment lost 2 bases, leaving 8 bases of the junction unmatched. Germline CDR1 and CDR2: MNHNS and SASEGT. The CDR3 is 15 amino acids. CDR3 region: CASSERTGHPDTIYF. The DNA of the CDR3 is TGTGCCAGCAGTGAAAGGACAGGGCACCCGGACACCATATATTTT.

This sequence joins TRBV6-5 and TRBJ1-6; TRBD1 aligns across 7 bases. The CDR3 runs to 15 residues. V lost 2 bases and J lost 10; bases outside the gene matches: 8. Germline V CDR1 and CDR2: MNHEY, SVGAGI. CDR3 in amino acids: CASSYAGTEGSPLHF. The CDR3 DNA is TGTGCCAGCAGTTACGCGGGGACAGAAGGATCACCCCTCCACTTT.

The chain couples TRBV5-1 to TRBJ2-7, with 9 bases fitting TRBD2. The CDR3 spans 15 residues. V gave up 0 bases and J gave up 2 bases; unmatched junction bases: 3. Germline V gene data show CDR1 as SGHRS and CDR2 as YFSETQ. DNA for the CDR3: TGCGCCAGCAGCTTGGGAGCGGGAGGCGCCTACGAGCAGTACTTC. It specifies CASSLGAGGAYEQYF.

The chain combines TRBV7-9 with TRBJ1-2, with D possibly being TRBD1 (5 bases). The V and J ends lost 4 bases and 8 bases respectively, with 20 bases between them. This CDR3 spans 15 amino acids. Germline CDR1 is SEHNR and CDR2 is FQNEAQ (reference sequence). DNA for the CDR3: TGTGCCAGCAGCTGGAGTCCGGGGACGTGGGAGGGCTACACCTTC. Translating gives CASSWSPGTWEGYTF.

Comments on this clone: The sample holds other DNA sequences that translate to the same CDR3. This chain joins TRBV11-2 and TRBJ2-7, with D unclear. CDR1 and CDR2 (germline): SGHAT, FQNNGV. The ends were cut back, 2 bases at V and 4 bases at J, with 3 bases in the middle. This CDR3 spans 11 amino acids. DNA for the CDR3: TGTGCCAGCAGCTTAAGGTACGAGCAGTACTTC. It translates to CASSLRYEQYF.

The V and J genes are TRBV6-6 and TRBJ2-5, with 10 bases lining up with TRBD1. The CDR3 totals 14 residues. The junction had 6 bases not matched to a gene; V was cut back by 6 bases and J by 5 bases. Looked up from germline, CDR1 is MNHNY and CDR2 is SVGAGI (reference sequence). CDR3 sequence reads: CASRTGTGAETQYF. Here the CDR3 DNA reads TGTGCCAGCAGAACCGGGACAGGGGCCGAGACCCAGTACTTC.

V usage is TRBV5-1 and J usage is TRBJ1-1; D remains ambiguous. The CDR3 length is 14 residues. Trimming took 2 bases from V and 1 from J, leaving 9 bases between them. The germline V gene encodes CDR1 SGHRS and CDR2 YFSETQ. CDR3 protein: CASSFFTTNTEAFF. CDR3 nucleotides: TGCGCCAGCAGCTTCTTCACAACGAACACTGAAGCTTTCTTT.